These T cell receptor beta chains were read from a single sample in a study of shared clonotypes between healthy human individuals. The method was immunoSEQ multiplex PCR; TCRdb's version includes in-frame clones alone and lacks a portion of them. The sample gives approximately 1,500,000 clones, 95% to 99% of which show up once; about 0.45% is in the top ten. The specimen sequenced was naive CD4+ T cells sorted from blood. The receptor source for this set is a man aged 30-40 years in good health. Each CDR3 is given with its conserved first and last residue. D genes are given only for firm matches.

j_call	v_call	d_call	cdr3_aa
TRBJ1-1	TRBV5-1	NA	CASSPGLRVNTEAFF
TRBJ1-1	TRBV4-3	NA	CASSQALLTEAFF
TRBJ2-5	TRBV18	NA	CASSPFPPGSRETQYF
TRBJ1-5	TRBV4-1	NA	CASSQGWQGYQPQHF
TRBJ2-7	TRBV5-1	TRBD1	CASSLVGDSAYEQYF
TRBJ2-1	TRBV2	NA	CANGAFGSNEQFF
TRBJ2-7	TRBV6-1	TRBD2	CASSETMAGLAGAYEQYF
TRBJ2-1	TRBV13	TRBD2	CASSLGLRGLAGGPEQFF
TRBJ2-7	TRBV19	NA	CASSAVGGGYEQYF
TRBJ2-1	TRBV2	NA	CASSTRGLAYNEQFF
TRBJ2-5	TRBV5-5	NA	CASSARGETQYF
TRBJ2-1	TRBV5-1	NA	CASSAQGSEQFF
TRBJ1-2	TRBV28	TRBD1	CASGAGGGSGYGYTF
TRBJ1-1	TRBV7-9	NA	CASGGPLGVSTEAFF
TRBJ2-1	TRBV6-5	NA	CASSYSRLSSYNEQFF
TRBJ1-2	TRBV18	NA	CASSPGRIVGYTF
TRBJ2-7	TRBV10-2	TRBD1	CASRGQGGYEQYF
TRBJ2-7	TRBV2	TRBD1	CASSRDRSYEQYF
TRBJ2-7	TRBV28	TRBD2	CASSQTSAYEQYF
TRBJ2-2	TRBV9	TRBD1	CASSPRGTGGSGELFF
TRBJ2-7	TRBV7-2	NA	CASSSHSAPSHF
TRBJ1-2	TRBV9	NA	CASSVAQVLPIDGYTF
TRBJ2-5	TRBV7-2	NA	CASRPTRVQETQYF
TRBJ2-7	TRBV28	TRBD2	CASSLFGGSSYEQYF
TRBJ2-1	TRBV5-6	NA	CASSLYREYGEQFF
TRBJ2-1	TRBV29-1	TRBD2	CSVEDSASGRHEQFF
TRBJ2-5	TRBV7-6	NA	CASSKKETQYF
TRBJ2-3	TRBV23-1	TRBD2	CASSLRGERGSTDTQYF
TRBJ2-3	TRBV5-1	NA	CASSLERPSTDTQYF
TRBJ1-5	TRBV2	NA	CASSEWGTQYSNQPQHF
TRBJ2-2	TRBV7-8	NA	CASSLLPPTGELFF
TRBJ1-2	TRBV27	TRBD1	CASAEGQGVYGYTF
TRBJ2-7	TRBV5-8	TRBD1	CASSHSTGTGFYEQYF
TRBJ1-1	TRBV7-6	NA	CASSLAGIWTEAFF
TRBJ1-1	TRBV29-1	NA	CSGTLQGPRAEAFF
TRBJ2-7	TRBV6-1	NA	CASSEVSPYEQYF
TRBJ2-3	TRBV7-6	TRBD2	CASSSLVRVAGLQTDTQYF
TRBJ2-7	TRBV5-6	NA	CASTAGGPRREQYF
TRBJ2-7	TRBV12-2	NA	CASRPRETPALVIHCVYEQYF
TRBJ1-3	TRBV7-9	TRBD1	CASSLGKMGQASGNTIYF
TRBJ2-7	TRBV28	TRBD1	CASAGYGTASYEQYF
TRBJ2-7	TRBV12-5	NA	CASGLVNHPATGSYEQYF
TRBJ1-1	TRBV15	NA	CATSRQGNTEAFF
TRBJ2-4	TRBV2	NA	CASNGAPGAKNIQYF
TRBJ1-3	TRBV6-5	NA	CASSFSGSGNTIYF
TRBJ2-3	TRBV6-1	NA	CASREGTDTQYF
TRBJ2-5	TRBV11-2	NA	CASSPSGETQYF
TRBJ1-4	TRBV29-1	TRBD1	CSVGQGATNEKLFF
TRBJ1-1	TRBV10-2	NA	CASSESTVHPDTEAFF
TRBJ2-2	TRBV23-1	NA	CASSQSGQGGTGELFF
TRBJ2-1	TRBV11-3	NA	CASSLDDYRYNEQFF